What follows are 29 T cell receptor beta chains derived from one specimen sequenced in a study of cytomegalovirus exposure and HLA in healthy donors. The PCR was carried out with 60 Vbeta primers and 13 Jbeta primers. Clones were read by immunoSEQ multiplex PCR, and TCRdb kept only the in-frame ones, dropping some. The sample consists of approximately 100,000 clones, 76% of them appearing once. The specimen sequenced was PBMCs. The source is a woman between 40 and 55 years old in good health and CMV-seropositive.

V gene TRBV5-1 combines with J gene TRBJ1-1, with D tentatively TRBD1 (5 bases). Germline CDR1 and CDR2: SGHRS and YFSETQ. Trimming pared 1 base from V and 0 bases from J, leaving 10 bases between. This CDR3 has 15 residues. CDR3 in DNA: TGCGCCAGCAGCTTGTCGGGGGTAATGAACACTGAAGCTTTCTTT. Residues: CASSLSGVMNTEAFF.

The count of this clone is one. The CDR3 nucleotides are TGCGCCAGCAGTGAGGGGGCGGTCTATGGCTACACCTTC. Residues: CASSEGAVYGYTF. The V gene is TRBV10-2, the J gene TRBJ1-2, with TRBD1 as a possible D gene (5 bases). V was trimmed by 2 bases and J by 4 bases, leaving 8 bases between them. This CDR3 has 13 residues. Germline loops: CDR1 WSHSY, CDR2 SAAADI.

The J gene is TRBJ1-3, the V gene TRBV19; 7 positions match TRBD1. Germline CDR1 and CDR2: LNHDA and SQIVND (reference sequence). Trimming removed 4 bases from V and 6 bases from J; junction bases left unmatched: 9. The CDR3 totals 15 residues. This CDR3 is CASSSGTDHQNTIYF. Written as DNA, the CDR3 is TGTGCCAGTAGTAGCGGGACAGACCACCAAAACACCATATATTTT.

This clone came up a few times. In DNA, the CDR3 is TGTGCCAGCAGCGACTACCTCGGGACACCAAACTATGGCTACACCTTC. Its protein is CASSDYLGTPNYGYTF. The gene calls are TRBV11-1 and TRBJ1-2, with TRBD1 as a possible D gene (6 bases). CDR1 is SGHAT and CDR2 is FQDESV in the germline V gene (reference sequence). V gave up 5 bases and J gave up 2 bases, with 18 bases separating them. The CDR3 spans 16 residues.

The J gene is TRBJ1-2, the V gene TRBV4-1; D perhaps matches TRBD1 (5 bases). Looked up from germline, CDR1 is MGHRA and CDR2 is YSYEKL. Trimming pared 1 base from V and 3 bases from J, leaving 12 bases between. The CDR3 length is 15 residues. CDR3 nucleotides: TGCGCCAGCAGCCAAGTAGTGGGGCTTCACTATGGCTACACCTTC. Its translation: CASSQVVGLHYGYTF.

The gene calls are TRBV25-1 and TRBJ1-1, with TRBD1 matching over 11 bases. J gave up 10 bases and V 7 bases, and 5 bases lay outside the gene matches. CDR3 size: 12 residues. CDR1 is MGHDK and CDR2 is SYGVNS in the germline V gene. The CDR3 loop is CASKGQGAPAFF. As DNA, the CDR3 is TGTGCCAGCAAAGGACAGGGGGCACCAGCTTTCTTT. The whole variable domain, filled in from reference TRBV25-1 and TRBJ1-1, reads EADIYQTPRYLVIGTGKKITLECSQTMGHDKMYWYQQDPGMELHLIHYSYGVNSTEKGDLSSESTVSRIRTEHFPLTLESARPSHTSQYLCASKGQGAPAFFGQGTRLTVV.

The V call is TRBV29-1, the J call TRBJ2-7; 9 nucleotides match TRBD2. This CDR3 region has 12 residues. J gave up 4 bases and V 4 bases, and 2 bases lay outside the gene matches. From germline, CDR1 is SQVTM and CDR2 ANQGSEA. CDR3 in DNA: TGCAGCGTTGCGGCGGGGGGGTACGAGCAGTACTTC. As protein: CSVAAGGYEQYF.

This sequence joins TRBV18 and TRBJ1-1, with 7 bases identical to TRBD1. Germline values: CDR1 KGHSH, CDR2 LQKENI. V lost 2 bases to trimming and J lost 6 bases; unmatched junction nucleotides: 0. This CDR3 spans 12 amino acids. The CDR3 DNA is TGTGCCAGCTCACCAGGACAGGCTGAAGCTTTCTTT. Residues: CASSPGQAEAFF.

The chain couples TRBV29-1 to TRBJ2-3, with 8 bases identical to TRBD1. There are 13 residues in the CDR3. J lost 1 base, V lost 7 bases, and 4 bases had no gene match. Germline V lookup: CDR1 SQVTM, CDR2 ANQGSEA. The CDR3 nucleotides read TGCAGCGGCAACAGGGGGGGCACAGATACGCAGTATTTT. Translating it yields CSGNRGGTDTQYF.

The chain combines TRBV9 with TRBJ1-4; 7 bases align to TRBD1. V was pared by 0 bases and J by 5 bases, with 4 bases of the junction left unmatched. Germline CDR1 SGDLS, CDR2 YYNGEE. This CDR3 contains 15 residues. The CDR3 is CASSVVGTVNEKLFF. The CDR3 nucleotides read TGTGCCAGCAGCGTAGTCGGGACAGTAAATGAAAAACTGTTTTTT.

This clone has more than one count but fewer than ten. This sequence joins TRBV6-1 and TRBJ2-5, with D uncertain. The V end was cut by 10 bases, the J end by 1 base, with 16 bases between. Germline V lookup: CDR1 MNHNS, CDR2 SASEGT. There are 14 residues in the CDR3. CDR3 residues: CATITYYSQETQYF. The CDR3 DNA follows: TGTGCCACCATTACTTATTACAGCCAAGAGACCCAGTACTTC.

The CDR3 DNA follows: TGTGCCAGCAGCGGCCGGGACAGGGAATTAGATACGCAGTATTTT. It codes for CASSGRDRELDTQYF. V gene TRBV11-2 combines with J gene TRBJ2-3; 9 bases agree with TRBD1. The trim removed 5 bases at V and 5 bases at J, leaving 8 bases unmatched. This CDR3 region has 15 residues. Germline V lookup: CDR1 SGHAT, CDR2 FQNNGV.

V is TRBV5-1 and J is TRBJ2-3, with TRBD2 matching over 13 bases. The CDR3 length is 17 residues. The ends lost 4 bases at V and 5 bases at J; junction bases unmatched: 10. CDR1 SGHRS and CDR2 YFSETQ come from the germline V gene. The DNA of the CDR3 is TGCGCCAGCAGCGTCCTGACTAGCGGGGGGCCGCGAGATACGCAGTATTTT. As protein: CASSVLTSGGPRDTQYF.

This clone occurred a few times. The same CDR3 also results from other DNA sequences found in this sample. V usage is TRBV12-5 and J usage is TRBJ2-1, with 10 bases that match TRBD1. Germline-derived CDR1 and CDR2 are LGHNT and FRNRAP. This CDR3 has 14 amino acids. The V gene end was trimmed by 7 bases and the J gene end by 4 bases; junction bases not matched to a gene: 4. The CDR3 DNA sequence: TGTGCTAGTGTGCCGGGACAGGGGTACAATGAGCAGTTCTTC. Protein: CASVPGQGYNEQFF.

The chain links TRBV30 to TRBJ1-2, with D uncertain. Germline CDR1 and CDR2: GTSNPN and SVGIG (reference sequence). The V end was cut by 0 bases, the J end by 4 bases, with 12 bases between. This CDR3 has 14 amino acids. In nucleotides, the CDR3 is TGTGCCTGGAGTGTACGGAGTAAGGTCTATGGCTACACCTTC. Translated, it gives CAWSVRSKVYGYTF. The full variable domain, with the rest looked up from reference TRBV30 and TRBJ1-2, is SQTIHQWPATLVQPVGSPLSLECTVEGTSNPNLYWYRQAAGRGLQLLFYSVGIGQISSEVPQNLSASRPQDRQFILSSKKLLLSDSGFYLCAWSVRSKVYGYTFGSGTRLTVV.

The genes are TRBV9 and TRBJ1-6; perhaps TRBD1 as D (5 bases). Germline CDR1 and CDR2: SGDLS and YYNGEE. Deletions cut 4 bases from V and 5 bases from J, with 16 bases between. The length of the CDR3 is 16 residues. The CDR3 DNA sequence: TGTGCCAGCAGCCCTCTAGGGGCGTCAAATAATTCACCCCTCCACTTT. This translates into CASSPLGASNNSPLHF.

This clone was recorded only once. The chain has TRBV10-3 and TRBJ1-5; possible D gene TRBD1, 6 bases. The CDR3 is 14 amino acids. Trimming cost V 7 bases and J 3 bases, with 13 bases left between them. Germline loops: CDR1 ENHRY, CDR2 SYGVKD. The CDR3 reads CAIKEQGPNQPQHF. In DNA, the CDR3 is TGTGCCATCAAAGAGCAGGGGCCCAATCAGCCCCAGCATTTT.

The CDR3 DNA follows: TGTGCCAGCAGCCCCAATCCCCCGGGGGGGCGTCAAGAGACCCAGTACTTC. Translation: CASSPNPPGGRQETQYF. V usage is TRBV5-4 and J usage is TRBJ2-5; 8 bases match TRBD2. J lost 2 bases, V lost 4 bases, and 13 bases had no gene match. This CDR3 is built from 17 residues. The germline V gene has CDR1 SGHNT and CDR2 YYREEE (reference sequence).

The CDR3 nucleotides are TGCAGTGCTACACATCAGGACACCATATATTTT. Protein: CSATHQDTIYF. The J gene is TRBJ1-3, the V gene TRBV20-1; D remains unclear. Trimming pared 4 bases from V and 8 bases from J, leaving 9 bases between. Germline V gene sequence: CDR1 DFQATT, CDR2 SNEGSKA (reference sequence). The CDR3 loop spans 11 amino acids.

V and J are TRBV28 and TRBJ1-2; 11 bases are a match to TRBD1. The CDR3 covers 14 residues. Germline values: CDR1 MDHEN, CDR2 SYDVKM. The trim removed 2 bases at V and 4 bases at J, leaving 0 bases unmatched. CDR3 DNA sequence: TGTGCCAGCAGTTTAGGGACAGGGGGCTATGGCTACACCTTC. Translated, it gives CASSLGTGGYGYTF.

J is TRBJ1-5 and V is TRBV7-9; 9 nucleotides line up with TRBD1. Germline CDR1 reads SEHNR; CDR2 reads FQNEAQ (reference sequence). The CDR3 covers 15 residues. The J segment lost 6 bases and the V segment lost 4 bases, leaving 7 bases of the junction unmatched. The CDR3 DNA sequence: TGTGCCAGCAGCTCAGGGACAGGGATGGGTCAGCCCCAGCATTTT. Translated: CASSSGTGMGQPQHF.

The rearrangement joins TRBV18 to TRBJ1-1; D perhaps matches TRBD1 (6 bases). Looked up from germline, CDR1 is KGHSH and CDR2 is LQKENI. The length of the CDR3 is 17 residues. Trimming removed 2 bases from V and 0 bases from J, with 16 bases in between. The CDR3 nucleotides are TGTGCCAGCTCACCAAAGGGACAAAGCCTGGTGAACACTGAAGCTTTCTTT. This translates into CASSPKGQSLVNTEAFF. Variable domain in full (rest from reference TRBV18 and TRBJ1-1): NAGVMQNPRHLVRRRGQEARLRCSPMKGHSHVYWYRQLPEEGLKFMVYLQKENIIDESGMPKERFSAEFPKEGPSILRIQQVVRGDSAAYFCASSPKGQSLVNTEAFFGQGTRLTVV.

V is TRBV9 and J is TRBJ2-2; D remains ambiguous. Per germline, CDR1 SGDLS and CDR2 YYNGEE. The germline V and J ends were trimmed by 1 base and 1 base, with 5 bases remaining between them. The CDR3 spans 14 residues. CDR3 loop: CASSVTVNTGELFF. The CDR3 DNA follows: TGTGCCAGCAGCGTAACAGTGAACACCGGGGAGCTGTTTTTT.

This clone has a handful of counts. The chain uses TRBV5-1 and TRBJ2-7, with 7 nucleotides matching TRBD1. The germline gives CDR1 SGHRS, CDR2 YFSETQ. Germline trimming cut 4 bases from V and 4 bases from J; bases unmatched to any gene: 5. The CDR3 extends over 13 amino acids. The CDR3 spells CASSPGQLYEQYF. The DNA for the CDR3 is TGCGCCAGCAGCCCGGGACAGCTATACGAGCAGTACTTC.

The V and J genes are TRBV6-5 and TRBJ2-3; D may be TRBD1 (7 bases). V was trimmed by 6 bases and J by 8 bases, leaving 12 bases between them. The CDR3 covers 12 residues. Germline values: CDR1 MNHEY, CDR2 SVGAGI. The CDR3, as DNA: TGTGCCAGCAGCCGACAGGGAGGTACGCAGTATTTT. It codes for CASSRQGGTQYF.

V is TRBV9 and J is TRBJ2-5; 9 positions match TRBD1. CDR1 and CDR2 (germline): SGDLS, YYNGEE. J lost 7 bases, V lost 4 bases, and 11 bases had no gene match. CDR3 length equals 15 residues. CDR3 bases: TGTGCCAGCAGCACCGGACAGGGGACCTGGGGGACCCAGTACTTC. This encodes CASSTGQGTWGTQYF.

The rearrangement links TRBV6-6 to TRBJ1-1; D remains unclear. The germline V gene encodes CDR1 MNHNY and CDR2 SVGAGI (reference sequence). This CDR3 has 11 residues. The germline V and J ends were trimmed by 7 bases and 4 bases, with 7 bases remaining between them. The DNA for the CDR3 is TGTGCCAGCACCTACGTCACTGAAGCTTTCTTT. Encoded protein: CASTYVTEAFF.

V is TRBV6-1 and J is TRBJ1-2, with D tentatively TRBD1 (6 bases). The V gene's germline CDR1 is MNHNS and CDR2 SASEGT. This CDR3 comprises 16 residues. V was cut by 4 bases and J by 1 base, with 16 bases left in between. The CDR3 nucleotides read TGTGCCAGCAGTGTACGGGGGGCACTTGGTAACTATGGCTACACCTTC. Translating gives CASSVRGALGNYGYTF.

This clone was recorded a few times. This chain uses TRBV27 with TRBJ1-6, with D possibly matching TRBD1 (6 bases). The CDR3 loop spans 14 amino acids. The ends were cut back, 5 bases at V and 5 bases at J, with 10 bases in the middle. The germline V gene has CDR1 MNHEY and CDR2 SMNVEV (reference sequence). CDR3 bases: TGTGCCAGCAGTGGATGGACAGATAATTCACCCCTCCACTTT. It specifies CASSGWTDNSPLHF.